The rows below give T cell receptor beta chains drawn from one sample of a study of shared clonotypes between healthy human individuals. TCRdb's table, derived via immunoSEQ multiplex PCR, lists solely in-frame clones and lacks some. The table shows about 2.1 million clones, with over 85% occurring only once. The sequencing sample was made of naive CD8+ T cells from PBMCs. The receptors derive from a man younger than 35 in good health. Some clones in this sample may be carry-over from other donors' samples. The CDR3 runs from the conserved cysteine through the conserved F or W. Each record gives: clone size, D gene, J gene, V gene, CDR3 DNA, CDR3 protein. A D gene is named only where the DNA matches it firmly. Only some rows state a clone size, as once, few, many or a class for expanded clones.

>NA|NA|TRBJ2-1|TRBV5-5
TGTGCCAGTCTTGGGGGTGGACTCAATGAGCAGTTCTTC
CASLGGGLNEQFF
>NA|TRBD1|TRBJ2-2|TRBV5-1
TGCGCCAGCAGGGAGGGACAGGGGGCCGGGGAGCTGTTTTTT
CASREGQGAGELFF
>NA|NA|TRBJ2-5|TRBV5-4
TGTGCCAGGGCGGGCTCTCGGGGCAGGGAACACCAAGAGACCCAGTACTTC
CARAGSRGREHQETQYF
>NA|NA|TRBJ2-7|TRBV6-1
TGTGCCAGCAGATCCTGGACCGTCTACGAGCAGTACTTC
CASRSWTVYEQYF
>NA|TRBD2|TRBJ2-7|TRBV7-6
TGTGCCAGCAGCTTGCGTAGCGGGAGCCACGAGCAGTACTTC
CASSLRSGSHEQYF
>NA|TRBD2|TRBJ2-7|TRBV4-1
TGCGCCAGCAGCCAAGAAGGGATTAGCGGGAACCCCTACGAGCAGTACTTC
CASSQEGISGNPYEQYF
>NA|NA|TRBJ2-1|TRBV27
TGTGCCAGCAGTTTGCTCGGCTACAATGAGCAGTTCTTC
CASSLLGYNEQFF
>NA|NA|TRBJ2-7|TRBV19
TGTGCCAGTAGTATATCTAGCGCAGCCTACGAGCAGTACTTC
CASSISSAAYEQYF
>NA|NA|TRBJ2-7|TRBV29-1
TGCAGCGTTGAAGTGGAGAACTACGAGCAGTACTTC
CSVEVENYEQYF
>few|NA|TRBJ1-1|TRBV10-2
TGCGCCAGCGGGTCAGGGAACACTGAAGCTTTCTTT
CASGSGNTEAFF
>NA|TRBD2|TRBJ2-3|TRBV9
TGTGCCAGCAGCGCCCCACTAGCGGGAGGCACAGATACGCAGTATTTT
CASSAPLAGGTDTQYF
>once|TRBD1|TRBJ1-1|TRBV7-9
TGTGCCAGCAGCTCTTCTAGACAGGGCCCCAACACTGAAGCTTTCTTT
CASSSSRQGPNTEAFF
>NA|NA|TRBJ1-5|TRBV18
TGTGCCAGCTCACCATCGGACAGATACAATCAGCCCCAGCATTTT
CASSPSDRYNQPQHF
>NA|NA|TRBJ1-1|TRBV6-6
TGTGCCAGCAGTTACTCAGAGACCACTGAAGCTTTCTTT
CASSYSETTEAFF
>NA|TRBD2|TRBJ2-1|TRBV9
TGTGCCAGCACCGGCGCGGGAGTTGGTGAGCAGTTCTTC
CASTGAGVGEQFF
>NA|NA|TRBJ2-3|TRBV7-7
TGTGCCAGCAGTTCCACGGTGGTTGACACAGATACGCAGTATTTT
CASSSTVVDTDTQYF
>NA|NA|TRBJ2-1|TRBV7-8
TGTGCCAGCAGGACAACGCAGGGGTTGATGGATGAGCAGTTCTTC
CASRTTQGLMDEQFF
>NA|TRBD1|TRBJ2-7|TRBV4-1
TGCGCCAGCAGCCAAGACCGGACAGGGACCTACGAGCAGTACTTC
CASSQDRTGTYEQYF
>NA|TRBD2|TRBJ2-7|TRBV25-1
TGTGCCAGCAGTATCCGGGACTACTACGAGCAGTACTTC
CASSIRDYYEQYF
>once|TRBD1|TRBJ2-7|TRBV4-1
TGCGCCAGCAGCCAAGATCTTGGACAGGAGGATGGCGAGCAGTACTTC
CASSQDLGQEDGEQYF
>NA|TRBD1|TRBJ2-7|TRBV7-9
TGTGCCAGCAGCTCCGGGACAGGGGAATCCTACGAGCAGTACTTC
CASSSGTGESYEQYF
>NA|TRBD1|TRBJ1-5|TRBV7-9
TGTGCCAGCAGCTTAGGGGACAGGGACCATCAGCCCCAGCATTTT
CASSLGDRDHQPQHF
>NA|TRBD1|TRBJ1-3|TRBV9
TGTGCCAGCAGCCCCCGGGACAGGGGAACTGGAAACACCATATATTTT
CASSPRDRGTGNTIYF
>NA|NA|TRBJ2-7|TRBV7-9
TGTGCCAGCAGCGCCGGGGGGCAGTACGAGCAGTACTTC
CASSAGGQYEQYF
>NA|TRBD1|TRBJ2-5|TRBV7-9
TGTGCCAGCAGCCGTCCCGGGACAGGGCCCCAAGAGACCCAGTACTTC
CASSRPGTGPQETQYF
>NA|NA|TRBJ1-1|TRBV28
TGTGCCAGCGGAGACAGGCGGAACACTGAAGCTTTCTTT
CASGDRRNTEAFF
>NA|NA|TRBJ2-1|TRBV19
TGTGCCAGTAGTATATCTAGGACCTCCTACAATGAGCAGTTCTTC
CASSISRTSYNEQFF
>NA|TRBD2|TRBJ2-1|TRBV7-2
TGTGCCAGCAGCACACCGGGACTAGCGGGATACAATGAGCAGTTCTTC
CASSTPGLAGYNEQFF
>few|TRBD2|TRBJ2-1|TRBV27
TGTGCCAGCAGTTCCCCTAGCGGGATGAAGAGCTCCTACAATGAGCAGTTCTTC
CASSSPSGMKSSYNEQFF
>NA|TRBD1|TRBJ2-7|TRBV19
TGTGCCAGTAGTAATGGACAGGCGCCGTACTACGAGCAGTACTTC
CASSNGQAPYYEQYF
>NA|NA|TRBJ2-1|TRBV6-6
TGTGCCAGCAGTTACACGGGACAAACTTCATACAATGAGCAGTTCTTC
CASSYTGQTSYNEQFF
>NA|NA|TRBJ1-4|TRBV9
TGTGCCAGCAGCGTAGGGGCGGGGGGCTTTCTTAATGAAAAACTGTTTTTT
CASSVGAGGFLNEKLFF
>NA|NA|TRBJ2-3|TRBV11-2
TGTGCCAGCAGCTTAAACCTTGCGGACGGACGGGAGCAGTATTTT
CASSLNLADGREQYF
>once|NA|TRBJ1-1|TRBV9
TGTGCCAGCAGCACCGGGCGGGGGGTTACTGAAGCTTTCTTT
CASSTGRGVTEAFF
>NA|TRBD1|TRBJ2-5|TRBV5-4
TGTGCCAGCAGCCAAGGGACAGGGGGTCGGGAGACCCAGTACTTC
CASSQGTGGRETQYF
>NA|NA|TRBJ1-4|TRBV9
TGTGCCAGCAGCCCCTCCGGGGCAGGGGCAACTGAAAAACTGTTTTTT
CASSPSGAGATEKLFF
>NA|NA|TRBJ2-7|TRBV5-6
TGTGCCAGCAGCTTGGCCAATGATCCGGGAGTGGACGAGCAGTACTTC
CASSLANDPGVDEQYF
>NA|TRBD1|TRBJ1-2|TRBV9
TGTGCCAGCAGCGTAGGCGACAGGGGGCTATATGGCTACACCTTC
CASSVGDRGLYGYTF
>NA|NA|TRBJ1-1|TRBV6-5
TGTGCCAGCACCTTACAGGGCCCGGGCAACACTGAAGCTTTCTTT
CASTLQGPGNTEAFF
>NA|NA|TRBJ1-1|TRBV28
TGTGCCAGCACCCCCGGGGGCGAGTGGACTGAAGCTTTCTTT
CASTPGGEWTEAFF
>NA|TRBD1|TRBJ2-2|TRBV28
TGTGCCAGCAGCCGACAGGGGGACGGCGGGGAGCTGTTTTTT
CASSRQGDGGELFF
>NA|TRBD1|TRBJ1-6|TRBV30
TGTGCCTGGAGTGTTACACAGGGGCAGACGGGGCACTTT
CAWSVTQGQTGHF
>NA|TRBD1|TRBJ2-7|TRBV4-3
TGCGCCAGCAGCCGGGGGACAGGGGGCGCGGAAGGGCAGTACTTC
CASSRGTGGAEGQYF
>NA|NA|TRBJ1-1|TRBV28
TGTGCCAGCAGCCCCAGGGGTCTGAACACTGAAGCTTTCTTT
CASSPRGLNTEAFF
>NA|NA|TRBJ2-3|TRBV27
TGTGCCAGCAGAAAACTCGGGGGACCCGCAGATACGCAGTATTTT
CASRKLGGPADTQYF
>NA|TRBD1|TRBJ2-7|TRBV5-1
TGCGCCAGCAGACGGACAGGGGTTGCCTACGAGCAGTACTTC
CASRRTGVAYEQYF
>NA|NA|TRBJ2-2|TRBV4-3
TGCGCCAGCAGCCAAGGTTCCGGGCCCCTTCCTCCCGGGGAGCTGTTTTTT
CASSQGSGPLPPGELFF
>NA|NA|TRBJ1-5|TRBV27
TGTGCCAGCAGTTTACTGAGAGGGAGACCCCAGCATTTT
CASSLLRGRPQHF
>NA|NA|TRBJ1-5|TRBV6-5
TGTGCCAGCGCGGGGGGCGGCACGAATCAGCCCCAGCATTTT
CASAGGGTNQPQHF
>NA|NA|TRBJ1-1|TRBV7-3
TGTGCCAGCAGCCGGGGGACGGTGAGCACTGAAGCTTTCTTT
CASSRGTVSTEAFF
>NA|NA|TRBJ2-2|TRBV11-2
TGTGCCAGCAGCCCGCGTCCCACGGCTACTACCGGGGAGCTGTTTTTT
CASSPRPTATTGELFF
>once|TRBD2|TRBJ2-2|TRBV5-1
TGCGCCAGCAGCCCGGGACTAGCGGGAGGTCCCGGGGAGCTGTTTTTT
CASSPGLAGGPGELFF
>NA|NA|TRBJ1-1|TRBV25-1
TGTGCCAGCAGAGCTTGGGGGGGCCTGAACACTGAAGCTTTCTTT
CASRAWGGLNTEAFF
>NA|NA|TRBJ2-4|TRBV25-1
TGTGCCAGCAAACCATCTGGGGCCAAAAACATTCAGTACTTC
CASKPSGAKNIQYF
>NA|NA|TRBJ1-2|TRBV30
TGTGCCTGGAGGGCCTGGGGAGACTATGGCTACACCTTC
CAWRAWGDYGYTF
>NA|TRBD1|TRBJ1-1|TRBV9
TGTGCCAGCACCAATCGGACAGGGTTGTACACTGAAGCTTTCTTT
CASTNRTGLYTEAFF
>NA|NA|TRBJ2-7|TRBV28
TGTGCCAGCAGTTTTTCAGGGACCCTCGAGCAGTACTTC
CASSFSGTLEQYF